This TCR beta chain stems from a study of cytomegalovirus exposure and HLA in healthy donors. The study's findings and limits: Likely technical artifact: a cluster of highly shared sequence variants.

The study ran its PCR with 60 Vbeta and 13 Jbeta primers. Clones were read by immunoSEQ multiplex PCR, and TCRdb kept only the in-frame ones, dropping some. The data contain 200,000 to 250,000 clones, over 70% of them singletons. A remark on this clone: Its specificity is unknown.

V was cut by 7 bases and J by 5 bases, with 18 bases left in between. The CDR3 has 14 residues. CDR1 is SNHLY and CDR2 is FYNNEI in the germline V gene. Sequencing was carried out using PBMCs. This TCR derives from a woman in her sixties in good health and CMV-seropositive. The chain combines TRBV2 with TRBJ2-7, with D maybe TRBD2 (5 bases). In DNA, the CDR3 is TGTGCCAGCATAATATCGGGAAACCGCGACGAGCAGTACTTC. This codes for CASIISGNRDEQYF.